This TCR beta chain was documented in a study of blood T cell repertoires in COVID-19. After removal of 7 bases from V and 1 base from J, the junction contained 5 bases not matched to a gene. The CDR3 loop spans 15 amino acids. The germline CDR1 and CDR2 sequences are KGHDR and SFDVKD. Produced via immunoSEQ multiplex PCR; TCRdb's table is partial and in-frame only. The data contain 75,000 to 85,000 clones, 80% to 90% of them singletons. The rearrangement uses TRBV24-1 and TRBJ1-3; TRBD1 matches at 8 bases. The sample consisted of peripheral blood. The origin of this receptor is a man between 45 and 60 years old with active COVID-19. Here the CDR3 DNA reads TGTGCCACCAGCGATAACAGGGGGTCTGGAAACACCATATATTTT. Its translation: CATSDNRGSGNTIYF.